The 32 T cell receptor beta chains presented below share a single source sample, sequenced in a study of blood T cell repertoires in COVID-19. Produced via immunoSEQ multiplex PCR; TCRdb's table is partial and in-frame only. The sample has 250,000 to 400,000 clones; about 90% are singletons. The sequencing sample was made of peripheral blood. The receptors were sampled from a woman in her 30s with COVID-19, enrolled during active disease.

The V and J genes are TRBV28 and TRBJ2-3; 7 nucleotides agree with TRBD1. CDR3 length equals 15 residues. The germline V gene has CDR1 MDHEN and CDR2 SYDVKM. J gave up 4 bases and V 3 bases, and 7 bases lay outside the gene matches. CDR3 in amino acids: CASSFGVGGADTQYF. The CDR3 coding sequence is TGTGCCAGCAGTTTTGGGGTAGGGGGCGCAGATACGCAGTATTTT.

This chain joins TRBV10-3 and TRBJ1-3; D may be TRBD1 (5 bases). Between the trimmed V and J ends, which lost 11 bases and 0 bases, there was a span of 17 bases. The CDR3 is 15 amino acids. CDR1 is ENHRY, CDR2 SYGVKD, per germline. In DNA, the CDR3 is TGTGCCGCCGGGACTCCCAGAGGCTCTGGAAACACCATATATTTT. Protein: CAAGTPRGSGNTIYF.

The J gene is TRBJ1-3, the V gene TRBV5-4; D may be TRBD1 (6 bases). The germline V gene encodes CDR1 SGHNT and CDR2 YYREEE (reference sequence). Trimming cost V 4 bases and J 4 bases, with 15 bases left between them. CDR3 length: 15 residues. The CDR3 DNA reads TGTGCCAGCAGCACCGTTACAGGGACGGGAAACACCATATATTTT. Translated, it gives CASSTVTGTGNTIYF.

This chain uses TRBV2 with TRBJ1-2, with 9 bases fitting TRBD1. The CDR3 totals 14 residues. Trimming cost V 5 bases and J 6 bases; bases outside gene matches: 7. Looked up from germline, CDR1 is SNHLY and CDR2 is FYNNEI. The CDR3 DNA reads TGTGCCAGCAGTTCCCGACAGGGGGGCAATGGCTACACCTTC. Translating gives CASSSRQGGNGYTF.

V gene TRBV19 combines with J gene TRBJ2-5; TRBD2 aligns across 7 bases. V trimming: 8 bases; J trimming: 5 bases; junction bases outside the gene matches: 5. The length of the CDR3 is 12 residues. Germline V lookup: CDR1 LNHDA, CDR2 SQIVND (reference sequence). Here the CDR3 reads CASGGGEETQYF. The CDR3 DNA reads TGTGCCAGTGGGGGGGGAGAGGAGACCCAGTACTTC.

This chain uses TRBV7-9 with TRBJ2-5; the D gene is possibly TRBD2 (6 bases). This CDR3 spans 14 amino acids. The ends were cut back, 5 bases at V and 4 bases at J, with 14 bases in the middle. Per germline, CDR1 SEHNR and CDR2 FQNEAQ (reference sequence). CDR3 in amino acids: CASSPREEGETQYF. The CDR3 DNA follows: TGTGCCAGCAGCCCCAGGGAGGAAGGAGAGACCCAGTACTTC.

This chain joins TRBV28 and TRBJ1-1, with 12 nucleotides matching TRBD1. The CDR3 runs 16 residues. Germline V lookup: CDR1 MDHEN, CDR2 SYDVKM. The trim removed 10 bases at V and 1 base at J, leaving 10 bases unmatched. The DNA for the CDR3 is TGTGCCATAATGGAGGGGACAGGGGGCGAGAACACTGAAGCTTTCTTT. This codes for CAIMEGTGGENTEAFF.

This chain joins TRBV2 and TRBJ1-2; D remains unclear. CDR1 SNHLY and CDR2 FYNNEI come from the germline V gene. CDR3 length equals 17 residues. V shed 6 bases and J shed 8 bases, with 28 bases lying between them. The CDR3: CASSVPSGISRVGGYTF. The DNA of the CDR3 is TGTGCCAGCAGCGTTCCCAGCGGTATAAGCCGCGTCGGAGGCTACACCTTC.

The rearrangement uses TRBV6-1 and TRBJ2-3, with 9 bases matching TRBD2. Germline CDR1 is MNHNS and CDR2 is SASEGT. V was clipped by 0 bases and J by 5 bases; unmatched bases: 6. The CDR3 has 16 amino acids. For the CDR3, the DNA is TGTGCCAGCAGTGAAGCGCGCGGGAGGGCTGGAGATACGCAGTATTTT. Its translation is CASSEARGRAGDTQYF.

The gene calls are TRBV13 and TRBJ2-3, with TRBD2 matching over 15 bases. Trimming took 5 bases from V and 5 from J; bases not matched to a gene: 8. Germline CDR1 reads PRHDT; CDR2 reads FYEKMQ (reference sequence). This CDR3 comprises 17 residues. CDR3 DNA: TGTGCCAGCAGCCCCGGACTAGCGGGAGGGGGGCAAGATACGCAGTATTTT. As protein: CASSPGLAGGGQDTQYF.

CDR3 region: CASSGLAETDTQYF. The CDR3 DNA reads as TGTGCCAGCAGTGGACTAGCGGAAACAGATACGCAGTATTTT. V gene TRBV2 combines with J gene TRBJ2-3, with 9 nucleotides matching TRBD2. Trimming cost V 4 bases and J 3 bases; bases outside gene matches: 2. Germline V gives CDR1 SNHLY, CDR2 FYNNEI. The CDR3 contains 14 residues.

The chain couples TRBV24-1 to TRBJ2-6; TRBD1 aligns across 7 bases. Per germline, CDR1 KGHDR and CDR2 SFDVKD. Trimming at V came to 5 bases and at J to 0 bases, leaving 9 bases not matched to a gene. The CDR3 spans 18 residues. CDR3 sequence reads: CATSAEDRYFSGANVLTF. The CDR3, as DNA: TGTGCCACCAGTGCTGAGGACAGGTATTTCTCTGGGGCCAACGTCCTGACTTTC.

This clone was picked up one time. The chain recombines TRBV15 with TRBJ2-7; D is perhaps TRBD2 (6 bases). The CDR3 totals 13 residues. Between the trimmed V and J ends, which lost 3 bases and 0 bases, there was a span of 6 bases. The germline gives CDR1 LNHNV, CDR2 YYDKDF (reference sequence). The CDR3 region has the DNA TGTGCCACCAGCAGGACTAGCTCCTACGAGCAGTACTTC. It is translated as CATSRTSSYEQYF.

The chain joins TRBV5-1 to TRBJ2-7; TRBD2 might be the D (7 bases). Trimming took off 3 bases at V and 5 bases at J, with 21 bases between the two ends. The V gene's germline CDR1 is SGHRS and CDR2 YFSETQ. This CDR3 region has 16 residues. CDR3 DNA sequence: TGCGCCAGCAGCTCGGAAGAGGCGGGAGAGGGGGACGAGCAGTACTTC. This sequence encodes CASSSEEAGEGDEQYF.

This sequence joins TRBV18 and TRBJ1-4; D possibly corresponds to TRBD1 (5 bases). The CDR3 is 13 residues long. Germline V gene data show CDR1 as KGHSH and CDR2 as LQKENI. Deletions cut 5 bases from V and 6 bases from J, with 10 bases between. CDR3 protein: CASSTDSDEKLFF. As DNA, the CDR3 is TGTGCCAGCTCAACAGACAGCGATGAAAAACTGTTTTTT.

This clone has just one count. The chain employs TRBV29-1 and TRBJ1-4, with D tentatively TRBD1 (6 bases). This CDR3 comprises 14 residues. Germline V gene lookup returns CDR1 SQVTM and CDR2 ANQGSEA. The CDR3 DNA sequence: TGCTCCGTTACAGGGCCCACCCGTAATGAAAAACTGTTTTTT. Amino acids: CSVTGPTRNEKLFF.

This chain links TRBV9 with TRBJ2-3, with D maybe TRBD2 (5 bases). Germline values: CDR1 SGDLS, CDR2 YYNGEE. The V gene lost 4 bases and the J gene lost 1 base, with 13 bases spanning the gap. The CDR3 extends over 15 amino acids. The CDR3 is CASSPRGLRTDTQYF. The CDR3 nucleotides read TGTGCCAGCAGCCCGAGAGGGCTGCGCACAGATACGCAGTATTTT.

The chain has TRBV30 and TRBJ2-3; TRBD2 agrees at 12 bases. CDR1 is GTSNPN, CDR2 SVGIG, per germline (reference sequence). V shed 2 bases and J 5 bases; nucleotides not matched to a gene: 2. CDR3 size: 14 residues. In nucleotides, the CDR3 is TGTGCCTGGAGTCCGGGACTAGCGGGAGATACGCAGTATTTT. This translates into CAWSPGLAGDTQYF.

The chain uses TRBV6-5 and TRBJ1-1; 7 bases line up with TRBD1. Germline V gives CDR1 MNHEY, CDR2 SVGAGI. V lost 6 bases, J lost 6 bases, and 10 bases stayed unmatched. The CDR3 contains 14 residues. The CDR3 is CASRTPTGKAEAFF. CDR3 nucleotide sequence: TGTGCCAGCAGAACCCCGACAGGGAAGGCTGAAGCTTTCTTT.

The chain combines TRBV5-4 with TRBJ2-6; 7 bases map to TRBD1. The V gene end was trimmed by 4 bases and the J gene end by 0 bases; junction bases not matched to a gene: 10. CDR1 and CDR2 from the germline V gene are SGHNT and YYREEE (reference sequence). The CDR3 covers 18 residues. DNA for the CDR3: TGTGCCAGCAGCCCCCTCGGGACAGTTTACTCTGGGGCCAACGTCCTGACTTTC. The encoded protein is CASSPLGTVYSGANVLTF.

This clone was seen a handful of times. This rearrangement joins TRBV7-9 to TRBJ1-1; TRBD1 matches 8 bases. This CDR3 region has 13 residues. CDR1 and CDR2 (germline): SEHNR, FQNEAQ (reference sequence). J was trimmed by 4 bases and V by 5 bases; bases with no gene match: 3. Here the CDR3 reads CASSLTGGTEAFF. The CDR3 bases are TGTGCCAGCAGCCTCACAGGGGGCACTGAAGCTTTCTTT.

This sequence joins TRBV19 and TRBJ1-5; D remains unclear. CDR3 size: 15 residues. Germline loops: CDR1 LNHDA, CDR2 SQIVND (reference sequence). The V end lost 3 bases, the J end lost 3 bases, and 12 bases lay between the germline ends. In DNA, the CDR3 is TGTGCCAGTAGTATCAGTCAGAGGATCAATCAGCCCCAGCATTTT. Translation: CASSISQRINQPQHF.

V is TRBV7-8 and J is TRBJ2-3; 10 nucleotides line up with TRBD2. The ends lost 4 bases at V and 0 bases at J; junction bases unmatched: 10. Germline-derived CDR1 and CDR2 are SGHVS and FQNEAQ. This CDR3 has 18 residues. The CDR3 loop reads CASSSLAGFQYSTDTQYF. CDR3 in DNA: TGTGCCAGCAGCTCACTAGCGGGATTCCAATATAGCACAGATACGCAGTATTTT.

V gene TRBV18 combines with J gene TRBJ2-7, with D perhaps matching TRBD2 (6 bases). V lost 3 bases to trimming and J lost 3 bases, with 15 bases between them. The CDR3 sequence is 15 residues long. Germline V gives CDR1 KGHSH, CDR2 LQKENI. CDR3 sequence (DNA): TGTGCCAGCTCACCCCGAGGAGGGGACGTCTACGAGCAGTACTTC. Amino acids: CASSPRGGDVYEQYF.

CDR3 sequence: CASSLLKECCSPLHF. The CDR3 DNA sequence: TGTGCCAGCAGTTTATTAAAGGAGTGTTGCTCACCCCTCCACTTT. This chain uses TRBV27 with TRBJ1-6, with D unresolved. The CDR3 runs 15 residues. CDR1 is MNHEY and CDR2 is SMNVEV in the germline V gene (reference sequence). V was clipped by 1 base and J by 10 bases, with 14 bases between them.

The chain joins TRBV27 to TRBJ1-2, with 8 nucleotides matching TRBD1. In germline, CDR1 is MNHEY, CDR2 SMNVEV (reference sequence). The CDR3 loop spans 14 amino acids. Trimming at V came to 5 bases and at J to 8 bases, leaving 10 bases not matched to a gene. The CDR3 protein is CASSVMGTGGGYTF. CDR3 nucleotides: TGTGCCAGCAGTGTAATGGGGACAGGTGGAGGCTACACCTTC.

The V and J genes are TRBV7-7 and TRBJ2-2; 15 positions match TRBD2. Per germline, CDR1 SSHAT and CDR2 FNYEAQ (reference sequence). This CDR3 spans 16 amino acids. The V segment lost 5 bases and the J segment 7 bases; nucleotides outside the gene matches: 5. CDR3: CASSGLAGGPVGELFF. The CDR3 DNA follows: TGTGCCAGCAGCGGACTAGCGGGGGGGCCCGTCGGGGAGCTGTTTTTT. Together with reference TRBV7-7 and TRBJ2-2, the CDR3 gives the full variable domain: GAGVSQSPRYKVTKRGQDVTLRCDPISSHATLYWYQQALGQGPEFLTYFNYEAQPDKSGLPSDRFSAERPEGSISTLTIQRTEQRDSAMYRCASSGLAGGPVGELFFGEGSRLTVL.

DNA for the CDR3: TGTGCCAGCAGCCAAGAATACGGGAGCTCCTACGAGCAGTACTTC. This sequence encodes CASSQEYGSSYEQYF. The chain carries TRBV4-2 and TRBJ2-7; D is perhaps TRBD2 (6 bases). The CDR3 is 15 amino acids. Looked up from germline, CDR1 is LGHNA and CDR2 is YNFKEQ. V lost 0 bases and J 0 bases, leaving 9 bases between the germline ends.

The chain uses TRBV29-1 and TRBJ2-7; TRBD1 might be the D (7 bases). The germline V and J ends were trimmed by 6 bases and 5 bases, with 17 bases remaining between them. CDR1 is SQVTM, CDR2 ANQGSEA, per germline. The CDR3 has 13 residues. This CDR3 reads CSVGAGQPHEQYF. CDR3 DNA sequence: TGCAGCGTGGGTGCGGGACAGCCCCACGAGCAGTACTTC.

The rearrangement links TRBV27 to TRBJ2-2; D might be TRBD1 (5 bases). This CDR3 is 14 amino acids long. V was trimmed by 2 bases and J by 4 bases, leaving 8 bases between them. Looked up from germline, CDR1 is MNHEY and CDR2 is SMNVEV (reference sequence). DNA of the CDR3: TGTGCCAGCAGTTTACAGGGATCCACCGGGGAGCTGTTTTTT. Translated: CASSLQGSTGELFF.

The chain combines TRBV6-5 with TRBJ1-4; 7 bases map to TRBD1. Per germline, CDR1 MNHEY and CDR2 SVGAGI. Unmatched junction bases numbered 3, after V lost 2 bases and J lost 3 bases. This CDR3 region has 15 residues. CDR3 loop: CASSYGRGANEKLFF. The CDR3 DNA is TGTGCCAGCAGTTACGGCAGGGGGGCTAATGAAAAACTGTTTTTT.

The chain links TRBV25-1 to TRBJ2-1, with 13 bases aligning to TRBD2. The CDR3 length is 16 residues. V dropped 5 bases and J dropped 3; count of bases not matched to a gene: 4. In germline, CDR1 is MGHDK, CDR2 SYGVNS. CDR3 in amino acids: CASSQGLAGVYNEQFF. The CDR3 nucleotides read TGTGCCAGCAGTCAAGGACTAGCGGGAGTCTACAATGAGCAGTTCTTC.